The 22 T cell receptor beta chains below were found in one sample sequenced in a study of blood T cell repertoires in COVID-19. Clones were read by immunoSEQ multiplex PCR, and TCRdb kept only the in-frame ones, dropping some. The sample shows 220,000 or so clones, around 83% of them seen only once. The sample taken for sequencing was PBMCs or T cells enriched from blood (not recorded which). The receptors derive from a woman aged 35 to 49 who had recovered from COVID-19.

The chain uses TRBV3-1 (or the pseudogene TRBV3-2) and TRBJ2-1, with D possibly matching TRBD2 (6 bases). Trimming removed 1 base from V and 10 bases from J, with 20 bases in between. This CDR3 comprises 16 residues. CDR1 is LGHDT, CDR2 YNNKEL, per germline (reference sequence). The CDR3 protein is CASSQAGPRGAGEQFF. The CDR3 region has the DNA TGTGCCAGCAGCCAAGCCGGGCCCAGAGGGGCGGGGGAGCAGTTCTTC.

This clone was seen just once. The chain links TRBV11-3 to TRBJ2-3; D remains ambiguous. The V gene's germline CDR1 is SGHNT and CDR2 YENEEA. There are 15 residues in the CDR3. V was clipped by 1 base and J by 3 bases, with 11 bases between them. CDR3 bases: TGTGCCAGCAGCTTAGTCCCCCCGAGGACAGATACGCAGTATTTT. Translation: CASSLVPPRTDTQYF.

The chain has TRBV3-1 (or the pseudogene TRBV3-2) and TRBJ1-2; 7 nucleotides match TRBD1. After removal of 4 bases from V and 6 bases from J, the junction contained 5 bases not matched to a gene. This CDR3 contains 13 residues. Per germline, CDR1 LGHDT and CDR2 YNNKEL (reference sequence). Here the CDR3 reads CASSRTGVDGYTF. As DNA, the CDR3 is TGTGCCAGCAGCCGAACAGGGGTTGATGGCTACACCTTC.

As DNA, the CDR3 is TGTGCCAGCAGACTATCCTACGAGCAGTACTTC. The encoded protein is CASRLSYEQYF. This chain joins TRBV6-5 and TRBJ2-7, with no clear D. The V and J ends lost 6 bases and 1 base respectively, with 4 bases between them. Germline loops: CDR1 MNHEY, CDR2 SVGAGI. The CDR3 has 11 residues.

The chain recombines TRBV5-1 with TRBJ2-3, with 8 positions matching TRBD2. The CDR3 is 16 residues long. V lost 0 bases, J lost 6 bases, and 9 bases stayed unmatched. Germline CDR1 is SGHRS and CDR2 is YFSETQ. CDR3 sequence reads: CASSLASLAAGDTQYF. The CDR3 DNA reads TGCGCCAGCAGCTTGGCCTCACTAGCGGCCGGTGATACGCAGTATTTT. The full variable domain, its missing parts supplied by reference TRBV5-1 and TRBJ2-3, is KAGVTQTPRYLIKTRGQQVTLSCSPISGHRSVSWYQQTPGQGLQFLFEYFSETQRNKGNFPGRFSGRQFSNSRSEMNVSTLELGDSALYLCASSLASLAAGDTQYFGPGTRLTVL.

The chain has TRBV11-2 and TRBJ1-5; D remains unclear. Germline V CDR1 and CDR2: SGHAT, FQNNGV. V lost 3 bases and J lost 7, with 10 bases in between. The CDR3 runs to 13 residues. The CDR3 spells CASSFDFGQPQHF. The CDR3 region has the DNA TGTGCCAGCAGCTTTGACTTCGGGCAGCCCCAGCATTTT.

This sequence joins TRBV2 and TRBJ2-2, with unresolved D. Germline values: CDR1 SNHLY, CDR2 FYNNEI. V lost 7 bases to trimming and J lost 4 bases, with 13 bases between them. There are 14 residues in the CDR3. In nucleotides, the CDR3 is TGTGCCAGCAACACAGACACGCTCACCGGGGAGCTGTTTTTT. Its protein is CASNTDTLTGELFF.

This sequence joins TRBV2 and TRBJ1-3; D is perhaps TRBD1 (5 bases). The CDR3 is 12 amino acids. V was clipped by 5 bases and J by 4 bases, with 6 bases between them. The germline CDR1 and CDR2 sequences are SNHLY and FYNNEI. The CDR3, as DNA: TGTGCCAGCAGTAGACAGGGAAACACCATATATTTT. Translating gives CASSRQGNTIYF.

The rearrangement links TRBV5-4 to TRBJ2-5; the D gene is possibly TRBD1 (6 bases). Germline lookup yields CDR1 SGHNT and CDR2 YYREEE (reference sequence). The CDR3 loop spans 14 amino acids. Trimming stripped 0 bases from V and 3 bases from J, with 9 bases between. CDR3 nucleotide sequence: TGTGCCAGCAGCTTGGCGCCAGGGGAAGAGACCCAGTACTTC. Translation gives CASSLAPGEETQYF.

This CDR3 is CASTPRGPGQGRTGELFF. As DNA, the CDR3 is TGTGCCAGCACCCCTCGGGGACCGGGACAGGGTCGGACCGGGGAGCTGTTTTTT. V usage is TRBV27 and J usage is TRBJ2-2, with 9 positions matching TRBD1. Per germline, CDR1 MNHEY and CDR2 SMNVEV (reference sequence). CDR3 length: 18 amino acids. Trimming at V came to 7 bases and at J to 5 bases, leaving 17 bases not matched to a gene.

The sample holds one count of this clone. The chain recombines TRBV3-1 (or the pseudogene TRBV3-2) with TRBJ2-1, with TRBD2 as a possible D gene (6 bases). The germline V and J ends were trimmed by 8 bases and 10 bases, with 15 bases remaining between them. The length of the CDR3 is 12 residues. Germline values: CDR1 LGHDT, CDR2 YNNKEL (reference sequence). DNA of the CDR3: TGTGCCAGCGGGCGGGACCTGGGAGAGCAGTTCTTC. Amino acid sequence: CASGRDLGEQFF.

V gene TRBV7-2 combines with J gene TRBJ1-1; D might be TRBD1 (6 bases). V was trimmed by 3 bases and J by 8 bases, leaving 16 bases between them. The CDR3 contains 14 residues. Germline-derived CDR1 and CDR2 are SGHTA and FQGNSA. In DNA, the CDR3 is TGTGCCAGCAGCTTCACAACCAGGGGCGTAGAAGCTTTCTTT. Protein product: CASSFTTRGVEAFF.

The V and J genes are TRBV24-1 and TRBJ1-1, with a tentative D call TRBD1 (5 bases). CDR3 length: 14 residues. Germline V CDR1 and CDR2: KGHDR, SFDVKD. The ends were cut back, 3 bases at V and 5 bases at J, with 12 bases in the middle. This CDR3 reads CATSDPFGGTEAFF. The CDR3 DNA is TGTGCCACCAGTGATCCGTTCGGGGGGACTGAAGCTTTCTTT.

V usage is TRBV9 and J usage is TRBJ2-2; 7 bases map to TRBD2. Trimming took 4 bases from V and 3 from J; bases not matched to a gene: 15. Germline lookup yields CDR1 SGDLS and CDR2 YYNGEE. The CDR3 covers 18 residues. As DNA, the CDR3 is TGTGCCAGCAGCTTCGGGGAGGGAGGCTTCTGGGACACCGGGGAGCTGTTTTTT. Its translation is CASSFGEGGFWDTGELFF.

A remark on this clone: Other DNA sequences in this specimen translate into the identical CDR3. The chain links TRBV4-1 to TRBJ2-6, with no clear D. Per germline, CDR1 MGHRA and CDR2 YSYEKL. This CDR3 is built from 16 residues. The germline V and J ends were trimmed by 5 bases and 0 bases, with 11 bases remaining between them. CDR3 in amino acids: CASSSPRSSGANVLTF. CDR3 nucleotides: TGCGCCAGCAGCTCGCCAAGGAGCTCTGGGGCCAACGTCCTGACTTTC.

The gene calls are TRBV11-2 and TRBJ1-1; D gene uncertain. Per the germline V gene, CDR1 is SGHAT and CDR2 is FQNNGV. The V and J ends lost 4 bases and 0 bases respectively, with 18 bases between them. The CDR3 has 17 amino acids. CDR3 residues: CASSSTTFGRVNTEAFF. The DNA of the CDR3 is TGTGCCAGCAGCTCTACCACATTTGGGCGGGTGAACACTGAAGCTTTCTTT.

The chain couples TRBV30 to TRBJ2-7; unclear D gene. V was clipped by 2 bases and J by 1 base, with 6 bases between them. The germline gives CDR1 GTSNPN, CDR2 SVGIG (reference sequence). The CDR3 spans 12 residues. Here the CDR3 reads CAWSFGSYEQYF. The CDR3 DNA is TGTGCCTGGAGTTTCGGTTCCTACGAGCAGTACTTC.

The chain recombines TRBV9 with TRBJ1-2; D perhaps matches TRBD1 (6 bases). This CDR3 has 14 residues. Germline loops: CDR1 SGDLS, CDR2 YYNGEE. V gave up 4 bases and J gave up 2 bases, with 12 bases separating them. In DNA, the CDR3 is TGTGCCAGCAGCTTTCAGGGGTCCAACTATGGCTACACCTTC. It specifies CASSFQGSNYGYTF. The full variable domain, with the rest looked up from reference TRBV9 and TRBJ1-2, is DSGVTQTPKHLITATGQRVTLRCSPRSGDLSVYWYQQSLDQGLQFLIQYYNGEERAKGNILERFSAQQFPDLHSELNLSSLELGDSALYFCASSFQGSNYGYTFGSGTRLTVV.

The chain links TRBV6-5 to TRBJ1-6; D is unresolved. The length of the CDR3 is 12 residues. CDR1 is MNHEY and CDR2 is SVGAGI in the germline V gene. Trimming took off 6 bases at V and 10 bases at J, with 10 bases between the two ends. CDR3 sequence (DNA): TGTGCCAGCAGGGCGGCCGGGTCACCCCTCCACTTT. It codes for CASRAAGSPLHF.

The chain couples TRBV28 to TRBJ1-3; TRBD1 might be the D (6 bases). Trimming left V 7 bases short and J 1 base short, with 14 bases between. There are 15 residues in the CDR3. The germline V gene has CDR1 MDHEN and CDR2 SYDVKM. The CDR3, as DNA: TGTGCCAGCAACCTTAGGGGGAGTTCTGGAAACACCATATATTTT. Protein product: CASNLRGSSGNTIYF. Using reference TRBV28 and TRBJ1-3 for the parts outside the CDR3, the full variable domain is DVKVTQSSRYLVKRTGEKVFLECVQDMDHENMFWYRQDPGLGLRLIYFSYDVKMKEKGDIPEGYSVSREKKERFSLILESASTNQTSMYLCASNLRGSSGNTIYFGEGSWLTVV.

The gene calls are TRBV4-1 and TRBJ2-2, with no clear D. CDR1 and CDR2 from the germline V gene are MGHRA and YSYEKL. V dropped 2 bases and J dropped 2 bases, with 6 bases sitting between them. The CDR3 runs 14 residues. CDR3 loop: CASSQLLNTGELFF. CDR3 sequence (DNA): TGCGCCAGCAGCCAACTCCTAAACACCGGGGAGCTGTTTTTT.

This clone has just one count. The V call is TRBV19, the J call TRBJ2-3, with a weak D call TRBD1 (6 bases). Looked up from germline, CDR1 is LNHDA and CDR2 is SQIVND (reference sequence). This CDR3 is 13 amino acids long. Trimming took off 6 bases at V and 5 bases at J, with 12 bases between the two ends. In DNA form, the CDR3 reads TGTGCCAGTAGCGCACAGGGACAAGATACGCAGTATTTT. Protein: CASSAQGQDTQYF.